The 29 T cell receptor beta chains given below trace back to one sample, sequenced in a study of STAT5B mutations in CD4+ large granular lymphocyte leukemia. Libraries were prepared by immunoSEQ multiplex PCR; TCRdb keeps only in-frame clonotypes and omits some of them. The table has under 25,000 clones, 74% seen once; the top ten hold about 9.8%. The source material was CD4+ T cells from blood buffy coats. These TCRs come from a human donor in good health.

This chain connects TRBV7-9 to TRBJ2-2, with 13 bases matching TRBD2. Germline CDR1 is SEHNR and CDR2 is FQNEAQ (reference sequence). J gave up 5 bases and V 1 base, and 7 bases lay outside the gene matches. The CDR3 consists of 18 residues. The CDR3 DNA reads as TGTGCCAGCAGCTTAGGGACTAGCGGGAGCTCTTTGACCGGGGAGCTGTTTTTT. Translating gives CASSLGTSGSSLTGELFF.

This sequence joins TRBV18 and TRBJ1-5, with D hard to call. The V end lost 2 bases, the J end lost 3 bases, and 5 bases lay between the germline ends. Germline assignment: CDR1 KGHSH and CDR2 LQKENI. There are 13 residues in the CDR3. CDR3 sequence (DNA): TGTGCCAGCTCACCAGGGATCAATCAGCCCCAGCATTTT. Its protein product is CASSPGINQPQHF.

This clone was detected only once. The chain combines TRBV10-3 with TRBJ1-5; 9 positions match TRBD1. The CDR3 extends over 15 amino acids. Germline V CDR1 and CDR2: ENHRY, SYGVKD. Germline trimming cut 6 bases from V and 8 bases from J; bases unmatched to any gene: 11. The CDR3 sequence: CAISLGTGSGEPQHF. The CDR3 nucleotides read TGTGCCATCAGCCTGGGGACAGGGTCTGGTGAGCCCCAGCATTTT.

The CDR3 reads CASSPNRGLLSSGANVLTF. CDR3 nucleotide sequence: TGTGCCAGCAGTCCAAACAGGGGTCTTCTCTCCTCTGGGGCCAACGTCCTGACTTTC. This rearrangement joins TRBV27 to TRBJ2-6; 7 nucleotides agree with TRBD1. This CDR3 region has 19 residues. The junction had 13 bases not matched to a gene; V was cut back by 5 bases and J by 0 bases. Germline V gene sequence: CDR1 MNHEY, CDR2 SMNVEV (reference sequence).

The chain carries TRBV15 and TRBJ1-3; D unclear. The CDR3 sequence is 15 residues long. V lost 0 bases and J 2 bases, leaving 8 bases between the germline ends. Germline assignment: CDR1 LNHNV and CDR2 YYDKDF (reference sequence). The CDR3 bases are TGTGCCACCAGCAGAGACAGCGCCGCTGGAAACACCATATATTTT. This translates into CATSRDSAAGNTIYF.

This chain connects TRBV6-4 to TRBJ2-7; D is uncertain. V shed 3 bases and J shed 4 bases, with 16 bases lying between them. Germline V gives CDR1 MRHNA, CDR2 SNTAGT. CDR3 length: 15 amino acids. The chain's CDR3 is CASSETSGSHYEQYF. CDR3 nucleotides: TGTGCCAGCAGTGAAACCTCAGGTTCCCATTACGAGCAGTACTTC.

The V gene is TRBV28, the J gene TRBJ2-7; tentative D call: TRBD2 (7 bases). The germline gives CDR1 MDHEN, CDR2 SYDVKM. The CDR3 totals 17 residues. Trimming stripped 1 base from V and 7 bases from J, with 23 bases between. Here the CDR3 reads CASSLYVAGGGPGEQYV. The DNA for the CDR3 is TGTGCCAGCAGTTTATACGTTGCGGGCGGGGGCCCAGGAGAGCAGTACGTC.

The rearrangement joins TRBV2 to TRBJ1-3; D might be TRBD1 (6 bases). Germline V gene sequence: CDR1 SNHLY, CDR2 FYNNEI. The V end lost 8 bases, the J end lost 2 bases, and 19 bases lay between the germline ends. The CDR3 runs 16 residues. The CDR3 DNA sequence: TGTGCCAGCCGTAAGAGCAACAGGGTTACTGGAAACACCATATATTTT. As protein: CASRKSNRVTGNTIYF. Combining the CDR3 with reference TRBV2 and TRBJ1-3 gives the whole variable domain EPEVTQTPSHQVTQMGQEVILRCVPISNHLYFYWYRQILGQKVEFLVSFYNNEISEKSEIFDDQFSVERPDGSNFTLKIRSTKLEDSAMYFCASRKSNRVTGNTIYFGEGSWLTVV.

This chain uses TRBV7-9 with TRBJ2-7; 7 positions agree with TRBD1. Germline V gene sequence: CDR1 SEHNR, CDR2 FQNEAQ (reference sequence). The CDR3 totals 15 residues. J was trimmed by 1 base and V by 5 bases; bases with no gene match: 8. This CDR3 is CASSTTGTASYEQYF. CDR3 DNA sequence: TGTGCCAGCAGCACAACCGGGACAGCGTCCTACGAGCAGTACTTC.

The V gene is TRBV29-1, the J gene TRBJ2-3, with D tentatively TRBD1 (6 bases). V shed 4 bases and J shed 1 base, with 21 bases lying between them. Germline V gene data show CDR1 as SQVTM and CDR2 as ANQGSEA. The CDR3 consists of 17 residues. Here the CDR3 reads CSVGQPRGRPGTDTQYF. DNA for the CDR3: TGCAGCGTTGGTCAGCCCAGGGGTAGGCCTGGCACAGATACGCAGTATTTT.

Comments on this clone: Germline is not matched at one junction end, which may reflect a read error. The V and J genes are TRBV28 and TRBJ2-3; 9 bases are a match to TRBD2. Per the germline V gene, CDR1 is MDHEN and CDR2 is SYDVKM. CDR3 length: 15 residues. CDR3 bases: TGTGCCAGCAGAACCAAGACTAGCGGCACACATACGCAGTATTTT. Residues: CASRTKTSGTHTQYF.

This rearrangement joins TRBV5-1 to TRBJ1-2; the match to TRBD1 covers 8 bases. Looked up from germline, CDR1 is SGHRS and CDR2 is YFSETQ. The V segment lost 4 bases and the J segment 5 bases; nucleotides outside the gene matches: 10. The CDR3 length is 15 residues. This chain's CDR3 is CASSPGQGWNYGYTF. The CDR3 region has the DNA TGCGCCAGCAGCCCCGGACAGGGTTGGAATTATGGCTACACCTTC.

The chain is built from TRBV9 and TRBJ2-3; TRBD2 matches 8 bases. The CDR3 extends over 15 amino acids. V dropped 2 bases and J dropped 7; count of bases not matched to a gene: 9. Looked up from germline, CDR1 is SGDLS and CDR2 is YYNGEE. The chain's CDR3 is CASSVGRGLWNTQYF. For the CDR3, the DNA is TGTGCCAGCAGCGTCGGGAGGGGTCTCTGGAATACGCAGTATTTT.

V gene TRBV28 combines with J gene TRBJ2-6, with D unclear. Looked up from germline, CDR1 is MDHEN and CDR2 is SYDVKM. CDR3 length: 16 residues. V lost 3 bases and J lost 0, with 9 bases in between. This chain's CDR3 is CASSFRYSSGANVLTF. CDR3 in DNA: TGTGCCAGCAGTTTCCGGTACTCCTCTGGGGCCAACGTCCTGACTTTC.

The rearrangement uses TRBV25-1 and TRBJ2-1; D unclear. V was shortened by 5 bases and J by 4 bases, with 18 bases between the two germline ends. The CDR3 extends over 16 amino acids. CDR1 and CDR2 (germline): MGHDK, SYGVNS. CDR3 in DNA: TGTGCCAGCAGTCGATCGATCCTCGATAGGTACAATGAGCAGTTCTTC. This gives the protein CASSRSILDRYNEQFF.

The gene calls are TRBV11-3 and TRBJ2-2, with 10 bases fitting TRBD1. The germline gives CDR1 SGHNT, CDR2 YENEEA. J was trimmed by 7 bases and V by 0 bases; bases with no gene match: 11. The CDR3 covers 18 residues. The chain's CDR3 is CASSLEGYGTGVNGELFF. The CDR3 DNA sequence: TGTGCCAGCAGCTTAGAAGGATATGGGACAGGGGTAAACGGGGAGCTGTTTTTT.

The gene calls are TRBV28 and TRBJ2-4, with a tentative D call TRBD2 (6 bases). Germline loops: CDR1 MDHEN, CDR2 SYDVKM. This CDR3 has 16 residues. Trimming took 5 bases from V and 1 from J, leaving 15 bases between them. The CDR3 coding sequence is TGTGCCAGCAGTCCCCGGTCGGGGAGGGCCAAAAACATTCAGTACTTC. Amino acids: CASSPRSGRAKNIQYF.

This chain uses TRBV5-1 with TRBJ2-3, with D perhaps TRBD1 (5 bases). The germline V gene encodes CDR1 SGHRS and CDR2 YFSETQ. The CDR3 is 16 residues long. The V and J ends lost 0 bases and 2 bases respectively, with 13 bases between them. The CDR3 nucleotides read TGCGCCAGCAGCTTGGAGGGTAGGGGCCACACAGATACGCAGTATTTT. It translates to CASSLEGRGHTDTQYF.

The chain uses TRBV27 and TRBJ2-1; 8 nucleotides line up with TRBD1. The trim removed 6 bases at V and 7 bases at J, leaving 5 bases unmatched. The CDR3 totals 13 residues. The germline CDR1 and CDR2 sequences are MNHEY and SMNVEV (reference sequence). The CDR3 here is CASSPTGGNEQFF. As DNA, the CDR3 is TGTGCCAGCAGCCCAACAGGGGGTAATGAGCAGTTCTTC.

This chain links TRBV7-3 with TRBJ2-5, with D maybe TRBD2 (6 bases). From germline, CDR1 is SGHTA and CDR2 FQGTGA. V lost 0 bases to trimming and J lost 5 bases, with 16 bases between them. This CDR3 is built from 16 residues. Here the CDR3 DNA reads TGTGCCAGCAGCTTAACGGTCTCGGGGGAGAAGGAGACCCAGTACTTC. This translates into CASSLTVSGEKETQYF.

A single count supports this clone. This chain uses TRBV6-4 with TRBJ2-1; 10 positions match TRBD2. Germline V gene sequence: CDR1 MRHNA, CDR2 SNTAGT. The CDR3 is 16 amino acids. V dropped 0 bases and J dropped 5; count of bases not matched to a gene: 4. This chain's CDR3 is CASSDSQRGGHNEQFF. CDR3 nucleotides: TGTGCCAGCAGTGACTCTCAGCGGGGGGGCCACAATGAGCAGTTCTTC.

The rearrangement links TRBV5-1 to TRBJ1-2, with D possibly TRBD1 on 5 matching bases. V was cut by 0 bases and J by 3 bases, with 6 bases left in between. The CDR3 is 13 amino acids. Germline CDR1 reads SGHRS; CDR2 reads YFSETQ. The CDR3 loop reads CASSLGGDYGYTF. CDR3 nucleotides: TGCGCCAGCAGCTTGGGGGGGGACTATGGCTACACCTTC.

The J gene is TRBJ1-1, the V gene TRBV5-4; tentative D call: TRBD1 (6 bases). This CDR3 contains 13 residues. Germline V gene lookup returns CDR1 SGHNT and CDR2 YYREEE (reference sequence). Trimming shortened V by 5 bases and J by 3 bases, and 11 bases separated the two germline ends. Here the CDR3 reads CASSPDSYTEAFF. The CDR3 nucleotides read TGTGCCAGCAGTCCGGACAGCTACACTGAAGCTTTCTTT.

The J gene is TRBJ1-6, the V gene TRBV30, with 11 bases aligning to TRBD1. There are 14 residues in the CDR3. Germline V gene sequence: CDR1 GTSNPN, CDR2 SVGIG (reference sequence). V was pared by 5 bases and J by 9 bases, with 6 bases of the junction left unmatched. CDR3: CAWARDRGASPLHF. The CDR3 DNA reads TGTGCCTGGGCCCGGGACAGGGGGGCTTCACCCCTCCACTTT.

This sequence joins TRBV14 and TRBJ2-5; D is unclear. V was cut by 4 bases and J by 0 bases, with 12 bases left in between. CDR3 size: 15 residues. The V gene's germline CDR1 is SGHDN and CDR2 FVKESK. The CDR3 spells CASSLRMGYQETQYF. CDR3 nucleotide sequence: TGTGCCAGCAGCCTGCGAATGGGGTACCAAGAGACCCAGTACTTC.

The V call is TRBV30, the J call TRBJ2-1, with 7 bases aligning to TRBD1. Germline V gene sequence: CDR1 GTSNPN, CDR2 SVGIG (reference sequence). The trim removed 7 bases at V and 0 bases at J, leaving 6 bases unmatched. The CDR3 runs to 14 residues. The CDR3 here is CALLRQGSYNEQFF. In DNA, the CDR3 is TGTGCCTTATTAAGACAGGGCTCCTACAATGAGCAGTTCTTC.

The J gene is TRBJ2-7, the V gene TRBV2; 7 nucleotides agree with TRBD1. Germline V CDR1 and CDR2: SNHLY, FYNNEI. The CDR3 contains 15 residues. The junction had 13 bases not matched to a gene; V was cut back by 8 bases and J by 3 bases. The CDR3, as DNA: TGTGCCAGCGGTTACCGGGACAGAGACATCTACGAGCAGTACGTC. Translation gives CASGYRDRDIYEQYV.

This clone was found a few times. V usage is TRBV28 and J usage is TRBJ2-1, with TRBD2 as a possible D gene (6 bases). Germline CDR1 is MDHEN and CDR2 is SYDVKM. This CDR3 has 16 residues. Between the trimmed V and J ends, which lost 5 bases and 6 bases, there was a span of 20 bases. Written as DNA, the CDR3 is TGTGCCAGCAGTCCTACTACGGGGGTAGCCGGCAATGAGCAGTTCTTC. Protein product: CASSPTTGVAGNEQFF.

Comment on this clone: This CDR3 fails to terminate in the conserved phenylalanine or tryptophan, so it likely reflects a read error. The chain has TRBV14 and TRBJ1-2, with a tentative D call TRBD1 (6 bases). The germline V and J ends were trimmed by 1 base and 3 bases, with 12 bases remaining between them. CDR1 is SGHDN, CDR2 FVKESK, per germline. The CDR3 length is 15 residues. Written as DNA, the CDR3 is TGTGCCAGCAGCCAAGGCCAGGGACACTACTATGGCTACACCCTC. This codes for CASSQGQGHYYGYTL.